This T cell receptor beta chain emerged from a study of cytomegalovirus exposure and HLA in healthy donors. Study outcomes and limitations: A reported reduction in N-insertions relative to the roughly 700-donor mean was seen in an Asian-associated ancestry cluster in a later analysis. Analysis was performed later, and it showed HLA-associated TCR beta chains to be more clonally expanded than equally common others.

A note on this clone: Its specificity is not known.

CDR1 GTSNPN and CDR2 SVGIG come from the germline V gene (reference sequence). The V gene end was trimmed by 3 bases and the J gene end by 5 bases; junction bases not matched to a gene: 11. The CDR3 is 15 residues long. Researchers ran the PCR with 60 Vbeta and 13 Jbeta primers. Data came from immunoSEQ multiplex PCR; TCRdb stores just in-frame clones and leaves some out. The sample lists 130,000 to 150,000 clones, roughly 77% occurring once. This chain connects TRBV30 to TRBJ2-5, with 8 bases lining up with TRBD2. This sequence originates from a female donor in good health and CMV-seronegative. What was sequenced was PBMCs. CDR3 residues: CAWSHPSGSGETQYF. Written as DNA, the CDR3 is TGTGCCTGGAGCCACCCCAGCGGGAGCGGTGAGACCCAGTACTTC.